The following is a TCR beta chain sequence with its context. Its antigen is currently unknown. Some clones are missing from TCRdb's copy, which holds only in-frame ones; the method was immunoSEQ multiplex PCR. The profile shows about 11,000 clones, more than 75% of them singletons. CDR1 is SEHNR and CDR2 is FQNEAQ in the germline V gene (reference sequence). The CDR3 is made up of 15 amino acids. V lost 2 bases and J 0 bases, leaving 8 bases between the germline ends. The data were taken from a study of OX40 agonist ivuxolimab in advanced cancers. Study results and limitations: Among the least clonally expanded were partial responders at 0.1-3.0 mg/kg. At doses 0.1 to 3.0 mg/kg, CD4+ and CD8+ clones expanded.

The input for sequencing was CD4+ or CD8+ T cells sorted from blood, taken in a trial of the OX40 agonist ivuxolimab. The V and J genes are TRBV7-9 and TRBJ2-1; D remains ambiguous. The sequence was collected from an adult with an advanced solid tumor such as melanoma, head and neck, liver or kidney cancer. The CDR3 loop reads CASSLSQSSYNEQFF. CDR3 nucleotides: TGTGCCAGCAGCTTATCGCAAAGCTCCTACAATGAGCAGTTCTTC.